The clone carrying this T cell receptor (beta chain) is medium-sized (0.01 to 0.1%) by share. All patients reached thyroid surgery having received no treatment beforehand. This entry comes from a study of metastatic and nonmetastatic thyroid tumors. Under the authors' procedure: A distant-metastasis classifier for papillary thyroid cancer was built using CDR3 differences across clinicopathological groups. MiXCR re-clonotyped the PCR reads for TCRdb. These V and J calls are TCRdb output, not the study's own analysis. The table records roughly 28,000 clones, about 26% of them present only once. Trimming shortened V by 6 bases and J by 9 bases, and 9 bases separated the two germline ends. CDR1 and CDR2 from the germline V gene are SNHLY and FYNNEI. The CDR3 is made up of 12 amino acids.

The J gene is TRBJ1-6, the V gene TRBV2, with D hard to call. The clonotype originates from a female donor with papillary thyroid cancer or a benign thyroid nodule (not recorded which). Some clones in this sample may be carry-over from other donors' samples. Specimen: blood. The CDR3 sequence is CASRARGSPLHF. The CDR3 nucleotides are TGTGCCAGCAGGGCCAGAGGTTCACCCCTCCACTTT.